The rows below give T cell receptor beta chains drawn from one sample of a study of T-cell reconstitution after alpha-beta-depleted transplantation in children. TCRdb independently ran MiXCR on the PCR reads; one entry per CDR3 protein. Among some 300,000 distinct CDR3 sequences, almost 8% were seen once, and the ten largest hold approximately 9.6%. Sequencing was performed on peripheral blood, taken 360 days after TCRalphabeta/CD19-depleted stem cell transplant. These receptors originate from a female patient aged 2-10 years who had a stem cell transplant for Fanconi anemia, so the T cells may come from the graft donor. Both conserved end residues are trimmed from each CDR3. A D gene is named only where the DNA matches it firmly. Where a row states a size, it is once, few, many or the class of an expanded clone; other rows omit it.

d_call: NA; j_call: TRBJ1-1; clone_size: NA; v_call: TRBV7-9; cdr3_aa: ASSQTTGYTEAF
d_call: TRBD1; j_call: TRBJ1-1; clone_size: many; v_call: TRBV5-1; cdr3_aa: ASSLAGQNIYTEAF
d_call: NA; j_call: TRBJ1-2; clone_size: NA; v_call: TRBV7-6; cdr3_aa: ASSPGTAVFGYT
d_call: NA; j_call: TRBJ2-7; clone_size: many; v_call: TRBV5-6; cdr3_aa: ASSKRTAMAYEQY
d_call: NA; j_call: TRBJ2-3; clone_size: many; v_call: TRBV27; cdr3_aa: ASSSRDWDTDTQY
d_call: TRBD2; j_call: TRBJ2-1; clone_size: many; v_call: TRBV13; cdr3_aa: ASRGAGGPLYNEQF
d_call: NA; j_call: TRBJ2-3; clone_size: many; v_call: TRBV5-1; cdr3_aa: ASSFGGGHTDTQY
d_call: NA; j_call: TRBJ2-5; clone_size: NA; v_call: TRBV6-5; cdr3_aa: ASRYQAGQRTQY
d_call: NA; j_call: TRBJ2-7; clone_size: NA; v_call: TRBV20-1; cdr3_aa: SAYRAGLNEQY
d_call: TRBD1; j_call: TRBJ1-5; clone_size: many; v_call: TRBV12-3/TRBV12-4; cdr3_aa: ASSLDRAQPQH